These T cell receptor beta chains were read from a single sample in a study of Graves' ophthalmopathy and Graves' hyperthyroidism. TCRdb passed the multiplex PCR reads through MiXCR, listing each CDR3 protein once. This table holds almost 750,000 distinct CDR3 sequences, 40% found once. Sample: peripheral blood. The receptors shown here come from an adult man with Graves' ophthalmopathy. Each CDR3 is given with its conserved first and last residue. The D gene is left open where the match is weak. Size tells how often a clone was seen (once, few, many) or the class of an expanded clone, and some rows leave it out.

j_call clone_size v_call d_call cdr3_nt cdr3_aa
TRBJ1-1 - TRBV7-6 - TGTGCCAGCCCTCCTTTCGGACATGGGGCTGGACACACTGAAGCTTTCTTT CASPPFGHGAGHTEAFF
TRBJ1-2 few TRBV19 - TGTGCCAGTAAGCCCGGACAGAACTATGGCTACACCTTC CASKPGQNYGYTF
TRBJ1-1 few TRBV6-5 - TGTGCCAGCAGCCAAGTCGCGAACACTGAAGCTTTCTTT CASSQVANTEAFF
TRBJ1-6 once TRBV19 - TGTGCCAGTAGTAGACGGATCGATAATTCACCCCTCCACTTT CASSRRIDNSPLHF
TRBJ1-4 few TRBV7-2 - TGTGCCAGCACCCCGGGTGTGCGGGGCGCTTCGACTAATGAAAAACTGTTTTTT CASTPGVRGASTNEKLFF
TRBJ2-7 - TRBV28 - TGTGCCAGCAGTTTCGGGAACGAGCAGTACTTC CASSFGNEQYF
TRBJ2-7 - TRBV20-1 TRBD1 TGCAGTGCTAGAGGGGGCCGGGGGACAGGGATCCACGAGCAGTACTTC CSARGGRGTGIHEQYF
TRBJ2-5 once TRBV7-2 - TGCGCCAGCAGCCGGCTAGTGGTAGAGACCCAGTACTTC CASSRLVVETQYF
TRBJ1-2 - TRBV28 - TGTGCCAGCAGTCAGGACAGAATTAATGGCTACACCTTC CASSQDRINGYTF
TRBJ1-6 - TRBV10-3 - TGTGCCATCACCACAGGGTTAAGGGGCGAGTCACCCCTCCACTTT CAITTGLRGESPLHF
TRBJ2-7 few TRBV2 TRBD2 TGTGCCAGCAGTGATGAAGCGGGAGCCTACGAGCAGTACTTC CASSDEAGAYEQYF
TRBJ1-2 once TRBV7-2 - TGTGCCAGCAGTTTATTGGCCCGGACAGACCGCGGTGGCTACACCTTC CASSLLARTDRGGYTF
TRBJ2-7 few TRBV19 - TGTGCCAGTCAAGGAGTGAGAAACGAGCAGTACTTC CASQGVRNEQYF
TRBJ1-1 few TRBV7-9 - TGTGCCAGCAGCTTAGGAGCGGGGGGCAACACTGAAGCTTTCTTT CASSLGAGGNTEAFF
TRBJ2-7 - TRBV10-3 - TGTGCCACCTATGGGGCGAGGGTCTCCTACGAGCAGTACTTC CATYGARVSYEQYF
TRBJ1-4 - TRBV19 - TGTGCCAGCCGAATAGAGGGTCTCGGTGAAAAACTGTTTTTT CASRIEGLGEKLFF
TRBJ1-2 - TRBV10-3 - TGTGCCATCAGTGAGGCTGAAAACTATGGCTACACCTTC CAISEAENYGYTF
TRBJ2-7 - TRBV5-4 - TGTGCCTGGGGAAAAAGCAGGGTTCTTAGCGAGCAGTACTTC CAWGKSRVLSEQYF
TRBJ1-2 few TRBV5-4 - TGTGCCAGCAGCTTGGACGCCTTTAACTATGGCTACACCTTC CASSLDAFNYGYTF
TRBJ2-7 once TRBV10-2 - TGCGCCAGCAGTCCTTCCAGCGGGCGGTACGAGCAGTACTTC CASSPSSGRYEQYF
TRBJ2-7 many TRBV7-9 - TGTGCCAGCAGCTTAGATTCGGTCAGTAGCTCCTACGAGCAGTACTTC CASSLDSVSSSYEQYF
TRBJ2-3 - TRBV2 TRBD1 TGTGCCAGCAGTGTGGACAGGCCCACAGATACGCAGTATTTT CASSVDRPTDTQYF
TRBJ2-6 - TRBV20-1 - TGCAGTGCTAGAGATCTCGACAGAACTGGGGCCAACGTCCTGACTTTC CSARDLDRTGANVLTF
TRBJ2-7 once TRBV25-1 TRBD1 TGTGCCAGCAGTGCTAGGGTCGACCCGGGACAGGGGAGGCTCGAGCAGTACTTC CASSARVDPGQGRLEQYF
TRBJ2-5 many TRBV29-1 - TGCAGCGCCCGTCGACAGTTGCAGACCCAGTACTTC CSARRQLQTQYF
TRBJ2-6 few TRBV7-9 TRBD2 TGTGCCAGCAGCCAAGGGACTAGCAGCTCTGGGGCCAACGTCCTGACTTTC CASSQGTSSSGANVLTF
TRBJ2-7 - TRBV2 - TGTGCCAGCTCTCTACTGACAGAAGCTACCTACGAGCAGTACTTC CASSLLTEATYEQYF
TRBJ1-1 few TRBV10-2 - TGTGCCAGCTGCGCTGGGGGGGCTGGGGGCACTGAAGCTTTCTTT CASCAGGAGGTEAFF